This passage covers 20 T cell receptor beta chains from one sample sequenced in a study of vaccination effects on CD4 cells after COVID-19 (dated by TCRdb to between 2021 and 2024). In the ViraFEST assay, PBMC were stimulated with viral peptide pools, and TCR sequencing was then used to find antigen-specific CD4+ T cell clonotypes based on their expansion. After about 9 days of culture, CD4+ T cells were isolated with the EasySep CD4+ T cell isolation kit. Participants received two doses of either the BNT162b2 or the mRNA-1273 mRNA SARS-CoV-2 vaccine. Their specific antigens are unknown. To prepare the library, the immunoSEQ multiplex PCR assay was applied. The table was pulled from immuneACCESS by TCRdb, which kept in-frame rearrangements only. Such tables lose some clones; where checked, under half of the loss comes from unresolved V genes, and the rest has no known cause. This sample has about 32,000 clones in its table, and approximately 75% of those were observed once. The ten largest clones represent 9.5% to 15% of the sample.

The sample in question was CD4+ T cells from PBMCs cultured with HCoV-229E spike peptides, obtained after COVID-19 vaccination. What the cell subset or site label conveys for this sample: HCoV-229E spike overlapping peptide pool stimulation. The receptor set was obtained from a human donor who received a COVID-19 vaccine.

The J gene is TRBJ2-1, the V gene TRBV11-3; 9 nucleotides agree with TRBD2. V was clipped by 5 bases and J by 9 bases; unmatched bases: 11. The germline gives CDR1 SGHNT, CDR2 YENEEA. The CDR3 has 15 amino acids. This chain's CDR3 is CASSPQSGTSFEQFF. The CDR3 coding sequence is TGTGCCAGCAGCCCCCAGTCGGGGACTAGCTTTGAGCAGTTCTTC.

The chain recombines TRBV7-2 with TRBJ2-4, with 7 bases identical to TRBD2. Germline CDR1 and CDR2: SGHTA and FQGNSA. Trimming at V came to 4 bases and at J to 6 bases, leaving 9 bases not matched to a gene. This CDR3 region has 15 residues. The DNA for the CDR3 is TGTGCCAGCAGCTCTCGCTCCTTAGCGGGAAACATTCAGTACTTC. Its translation is CASSSRSLAGNIQYF.

The chain recombines TRBV9 with TRBJ1-3; 7 bases are a match to TRBD1. The CDR3 extends over 16 amino acids. Germline assignment: CDR1 SGDLS and CDR2 YYNGEE. The V segment lost 3 bases and the J segment 0 bases; nucleotides outside the gene matches: 6. The CDR3 DNA is TGTGCCAGCAGCGCCACAGGGGCCCGCTCTGGAAACACCATATATTTT. Translation: CASSATGARSGNTIYF.

This chain links TRBV15 with TRBJ2-5, with D uncertain. V gave up 3 bases and J gave up 3 bases, with 14 bases separating them. In germline, CDR1 is LNHNV, CDR2 YYDKDF (reference sequence). This CDR3 is 15 amino acids long. The DNA of the CDR3 is TGTGCCACCAGCAGGGTCTTCGGGTTCGAAGAGACCCAGTACTTC. It specifies CATSRVFGFEETQYF.

The V gene is TRBV6-5, the J gene TRBJ1-3, with D perhaps TRBD1 (6 bases). This CDR3 contains 15 residues. Trimming cost V 8 bases and J 0 bases, with 14 bases left between them. Germline V CDR1 and CDR2: MNHEY, SVGAGI. CDR3: CASAPGTSSGNTIYF. In DNA form, the CDR3 reads TGTGCCAGCGCCCCGGGGACAAGCTCTGGAAACACCATATATTTT.

The chain couples TRBV2 to TRBJ2-3; possible D gene TRBD1, 6 bases. Germline lookup yields CDR1 SNHLY and CDR2 FYNNEI. V was shortened by 2 bases and J by 2 bases, with 8 bases between the two germline ends. This CDR3 spans 14 amino acids. The CDR3 nucleotides are TGTGCCAGCAGTGAAAACAGGGCCACAGATACGCAGTATTTT. Amino acid sequence: CASSENRATDTQYF. The whole variable domain, remainder taken from reference TRBV2 and TRBJ2-3, is EPEVTQTPSHQVTQMGQEVILRCVPISNHLYFYWYRQILGQKVEFLVSFYNNEISEKSEIFDDQFSVERPDGSNFTLKIRSTKLEDSAMYFCASSENRATDTQYFGPGTRLTVL.

The chain has TRBV18 and TRBJ2-1, with TRBD2 matching 8 bases. Germline lookup yields CDR1 KGHSH and CDR2 LQKENI. The CDR3 has 16 residues. The junction had 10 bases not matched to a gene; V was cut back by 4 bases and J by 5 bases. The CDR3 DNA follows: TGTGCCAGCTCACGACCGGGCGGGAGGACACACAATGAGCAGTTCTTC. This sequence encodes CASSRPGGRTHNEQFF. Full variable domain (remainder filled in from reference TRBV18 and TRBJ2-1): NAGVMQNPRHLVRRRGQEARLRCSPMKGHSHVYWYRQLPEEGLKFMVYLQKENIIDESGMPKERFSAEFPKEGPSILRIQQVVRGDSAAYFCASSRPGGRTHNEQFFGPGTRLTVL.

This clone was observed a few times. This sequence joins TRBV15 and TRBJ1-5, with 9 bases that match TRBD1. Germline V lookup: CDR1 LNHNV, CDR2 YYDKDF (reference sequence). The V gene end was trimmed by 0 bases and the J gene end by 2 bases; junction bases not matched to a gene: 8. The CDR3 extends over 18 amino acids. CDR3 nucleotide sequence: TGTGCCACCAGCAGAGATTCTCCGGGACAGGGCCGCAATCAGCCCCAGCATTTT. It is translated as CATSRDSPGQGRNQPQHF. Complete variable domain (other parts from reference TRBV15 and TRBJ1-5): DAMVIQNPRYQVTQFGKPVTLSCSQTLNHNVMYWYQQKSSQAPKLLFHYYDKDFNNEADTPDNFQSRRPNTSFCFLDIRSPGLGDTAMYLCATSRDSPGQGRNQPQHFGDGTRLSIL.

The chain recombines TRBV6-6 with TRBJ2-3, with TRBD2 matching over 8 bases. The J segment lost 5 bases and the V segment lost 7 bases, leaving 11 bases of the junction unmatched. The CDR3 is made up of 15 amino acids. Germline V lookup: CDR1 MNHNY, CDR2 SVGAGI (reference sequence). This CDR3 reads CASTFQAGVVDTQYF. DNA for the CDR3: TGTGCCAGCACATTCCAAGCGGGAGTCGTAGATACGCAGTATTTT.

This sequence joins TRBV3-1 (or the pseudogene TRBV3-2) and TRBJ2-5; D gene uncertain. Germline assignment: CDR1 LGHDT and CDR2 YNNKEL (reference sequence). The CDR3 is made up of 15 amino acids. The germline V and J ends were trimmed by 0 bases and 0 bases, with 8 bases remaining between them. CDR3 residues: CASSQELTDQETQYF. In DNA, the CDR3 is TGTGCCAGCAGCCAAGAACTAACGGACCAAGAGACCCAGTACTTC.

The chain couples TRBV7-7 to TRBJ2-2; TRBD2 agrees at 13 bases. The CDR3 is 21 amino acids. J was trimmed by 4 bases and V by 5 bases; bases with no gene match: 19. Germline V gene lookup returns CDR1 SSHAT and CDR2 FNYEAQ (reference sequence). In DNA, the CDR3 is TGTGCCAGCAGCCCAGCACCCATGGGTACTAGCGGGGGGGAGGGCACCGGGGAGCTGTTTTTT. This sequence encodes CASSPAPMGTSGGEGTGELFF.

The V and J genes are TRBV27 and TRBJ2-2; D not certain. Germline assignment: CDR1 MNHEY and CDR2 SMNVEV (reference sequence). CDR3 length equals 19 residues. The V end was cut by 5 bases, the J end by 1 base, with 23 bases between. This CDR3 reads CASSLTVGAASMNTGELFF. The CDR3 DNA reads as TGTGCCAGCAGTCTTACCGTGGGTGCAGCAAGCATGAACACCGGGGAGCTGTTTTTT.

This chain links TRBV18 with TRBJ1-1; possibly TRBD1 for D (5 bases). Germline V gene data show CDR1 as KGHSH and CDR2 as LQKENI. The CDR3 sequence is 14 residues long. Trimming took 0 bases from V and 7 from J, leaving 12 bases between them. CDR3 region: CASSPPMGTGEAFF. The CDR3 nucleotides are TGTGCCAGCTCACCACCGATGGGAACAGGTGAAGCTTTCTTT.

V gene TRBV6-2 or TRBV6-3 combines with J gene TRBJ1-2; 12 bases map to TRBD1. Trimming cost V 4 bases and J 10 bases; bases outside gene matches: 10. Germline V gene data show CDR1 as MNHEY and CDR2 as SVGEGT. The CDR3 loop spans 15 amino acids. In DNA, the CDR3 is TGTGCCAGCAGTTCCTCGTTGGGACAGGGGGCGGACTACACCTTC. As protein: CASSSSLGQGADYTF.

This clone turned up a few times. The chain uses TRBV6-6 and TRBJ2-7; 9 bases are shared with TRBD2. The CDR3 is 14 residues long. V lost 2 bases to trimming and J lost 3 bases; unmatched junction nucleotides: 2. Per germline, CDR1 MNHNY and CDR2 SVGAGI (reference sequence). The CDR3 region is CASSYAGGDYEQYF. The CDR3 DNA reads TGTGCCAGCAGTTACGCGGGAGGGGACTACGAGCAGTACTTC.

This clone was seen a few times. The CDR3 coding sequence is TGTGCCAGCAGCCCTCGCTTCGGGACTGAGAACGACGAGCAGTACTTC. Translation: CASSPRFGTENDEQYF. This chain links TRBV5-6 with TRBJ2-7; tentative D call: TRBD2 (6 bases). V lost 4 bases to trimming and J lost 5 bases, with 22 bases between them. This CDR3 region has 16 residues. Germline CDR1 SGHDT, CDR2 YYEEEE.

The chain recombines TRBV7-2 with TRBJ2-5; 13 bases line up with TRBD2. Per the germline V gene, CDR1 is SGHTA and CDR2 is FQGNSA. V gave up 1 base and J gave up 14 bases; unmatched junction bases: 7. The CDR3 spans 14 residues. CDR3 protein: CASSLGSGLAGYYF. The DNA of the CDR3 is TGTGCCAGCAGCTTAGGCTCGGGACTAGCGGGATACTACTTC.

The chain employs TRBV5-1 and TRBJ2-7, with 9 bases matching TRBD2. V was pared by 0 bases and J by 4 bases, with 2 bases of the junction left unmatched. Per the germline V gene, CDR1 is SGHRS and CDR2 is YFSETQ. The CDR3 has 14 amino acids. The CDR3 DNA is TGCGCCAGCAGCTTGGTTAGCGGGGGTTACGAGCAGTACTTC. This encodes CASSLVSGGYEQYF.

The V and J genes are TRBV4-2 and TRBJ1-6, with TRBD1 identical over 7 bases. V shed 4 bases and J 8 bases; nucleotides not matched to a gene: 5. Germline V gene data show CDR1 as LGHNA and CDR2 as YNFKEQ. There are 14 residues in the CDR3. In DNA, the CDR3 is TGTGCCAGCAGCCCCAGGGGGGAGGATTCACCCCTCCACTTT. This gives the protein CASSPRGEDSPLHF.

The chain links TRBV10-3 to TRBJ2-3; D unclear. Deletions cut 4 bases from V and 2 bases from J, with 10 bases between. Germline V gives CDR1 ENHRY, CDR2 SYGVKD. The length of the CDR3 is 14 residues. The CDR3 nucleotides are TGTGCCATCAGTGGGGATGTCACCACAGATACGCAGTATTTT. This codes for CAISGDVTTDTQYF.